This T cell receptor (beta chain) is drawn from a study of T cells in Graves' hyperthyroidism and ophthalmopathy. This CDR3 spans 12 amino acids. The germline V gene encodes CDR1 DFQATT and CDR2 SNEGSKA (reference sequence). Trimming shortened V by 8 bases and J by 2 bases, and 11 bases separated the two germline ends. This clonotype was picked up many times. Authors of the study amplified TCR beta CDR3 regions from RNA transcripts. HTBI primers were used for first-round RT-PCR of the TCR CDR3. TCRdb itself ran the multiplex PCR reads through MiXCR, one entry per CDR3 protein. The table records roughly 100,000 distinct CDR3 sequences, about 40% of them present only once.

Source material: peripheral blood or thyroid tissue (not recorded which). V is TRBV20-1 and J is TRBJ2-3; possibly TRBD1 for D (6 bases). This sequence was found in a woman in her thirties with Graves' hyperthyroidism. The CDR3 DNA sequence: TGCAGTATTACAGGGACCACAGATACGCAGTATTTT. Its protein product is CSITGTTDTQYF.